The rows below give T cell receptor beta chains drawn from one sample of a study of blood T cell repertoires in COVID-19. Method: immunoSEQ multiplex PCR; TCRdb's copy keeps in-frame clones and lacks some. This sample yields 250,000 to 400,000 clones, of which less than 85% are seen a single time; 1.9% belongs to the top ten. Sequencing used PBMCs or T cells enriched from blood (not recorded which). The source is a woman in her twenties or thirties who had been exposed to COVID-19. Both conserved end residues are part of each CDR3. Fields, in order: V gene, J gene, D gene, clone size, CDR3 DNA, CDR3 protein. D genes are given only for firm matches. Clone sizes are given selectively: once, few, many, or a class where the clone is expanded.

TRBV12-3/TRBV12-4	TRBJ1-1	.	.	TGTGCCAGCAGTTCTGGGGCTAACGAAGCTTTCTTT	CASSSGANEAFF
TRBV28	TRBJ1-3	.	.	TGTGCCAGCTTTTCCGGGAGCACTGGAAACACCATATATTTT	CASFSGSTGNTIYF
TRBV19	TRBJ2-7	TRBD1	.	TGTGCCAGTAGTACCTCCGTAGGGGGCGAGTACGAGCAGTACTTC	CASSTSVGGEYEQYF
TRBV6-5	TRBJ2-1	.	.	TGTGCCAGCACCCAGGGGCTAGCGGAGTTCTTC	CASTQGLAEFF
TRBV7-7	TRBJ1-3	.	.	TGTGCTAGCAGCTTAAGCGGGGGCAGTGGAAACACCATATATTTT	CASSLSGGSGNTIYF
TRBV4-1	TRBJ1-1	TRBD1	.	TGCGCCAGCAGCCAAGAGTACAGGGGAATAGGCACTGAAGCTTTCTTT	CASSQEYRGIGTEAFF
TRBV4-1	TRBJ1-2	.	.	TGCGCCAGCAGCCAAGGTACCCGGGGGGACTATGGCTACACCTTC	CASSQGTRGDYGYTF
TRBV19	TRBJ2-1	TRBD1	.	TGTGCCAGTACCTTCGACAGGGTCTCCTACAATGAGCAGTTCTTC	CASTFDRVSYNEQFF
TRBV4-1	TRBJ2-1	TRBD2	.	TGCGCCAGCAGCCAACCGGGACTAGCGGGTTACAATGAGCAGTTCTTC	CASSQPGLAGYNEQFF
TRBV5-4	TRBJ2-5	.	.	TGTGCCAGCAGCTCCCAGGGGGGAGAGACCCAGTACTTC	CASSSQGGETQYF
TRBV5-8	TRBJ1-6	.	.	TGTGCCAGCAGCCCAGGGAGGGAGGGGAATTCACCCCTCCACTTT	CASSPGREGNSPLHF
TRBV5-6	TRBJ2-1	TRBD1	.	TGTGCCAGCAGCCCGGGACAGGGACCCTACAATGAGCAGTTCTTC	CASSPGQGPYNEQFF
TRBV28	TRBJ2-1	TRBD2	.	TGTGCCAGCAGTTTAGAGCGGGACTACTTCTACAATGAGCAGTTCTTC	CASSLERDYFYNEQFF
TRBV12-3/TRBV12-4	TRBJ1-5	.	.	TGTGCCAGCAGTCAACAGGGCAATCAGCCCCAGCATTTT	CASSQQGNQPQHF
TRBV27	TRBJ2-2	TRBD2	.	TGTGCCAGCAGTTTCGCGACTAGCGGGGGCCCCGGGGGGGAGCTGTTTTTT	CASSFATSGGPGGELFF
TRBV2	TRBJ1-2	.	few	TGTGCCAGCAGGGGCGGGGGCTATGGCTACACCTTC	CASRGGGYGYTF
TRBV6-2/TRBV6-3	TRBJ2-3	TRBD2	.	TGTGCCAGCAGTTACCCTTCACTAGCGGGGTCCACAGATACGCAGTATTTT	CASSYPSLAGSTDTQYF
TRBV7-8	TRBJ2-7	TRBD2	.	TGTGCCAGCAGCTTAATTAGAGGGCTAGCGGAGAACTACGAGCAGTACTTC	CASSLIRGLAENYEQYF
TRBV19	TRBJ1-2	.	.	TGTGCCAGTAGTATAAAGGCCGACACCGGCTACACCTTC	CASSIKADTGYTF
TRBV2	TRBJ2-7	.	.	TGTGCCAGCAAGAGCGGTGGCTGGAGCTACGAGCAGTACTTC	CASKSGGWSYEQYF
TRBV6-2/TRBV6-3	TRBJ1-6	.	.	TGTGCCAGCAGTTACTCGGGGAGAGTGCCCCTCCACTTT	CASSYSGRVPLHF
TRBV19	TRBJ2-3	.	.	TGTGCCAGTAGTATCCAGGGGACAGATACGCAGTATTTT	CASSIQGTDTQYF
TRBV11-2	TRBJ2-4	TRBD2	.	TGTGCCAGCAGCACGGGACTAGCGGGAAAAAACATTCAGTACTTC	CASSTGLAGKNIQYF
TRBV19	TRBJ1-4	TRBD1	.	TGTGCCAGTAGTCCAGGACAGGGAGTGACTTATGAAAAACTGTTTTTT	CASSPGQGVTYEKLFF
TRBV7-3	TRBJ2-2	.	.	TGTGCCAGCAGCTCCGTCTCCCAGAGCGCCGGGGAGCTGTTTTTT	CASSSVSQSAGELFF
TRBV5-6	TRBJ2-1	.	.	TGTGCCAGCAGCTTGAGCGTTTGGAATGAGCAGTTCTTC	CASSLSVWNEQFF
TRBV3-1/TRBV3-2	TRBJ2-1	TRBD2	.	TGTGCCAGCAGCCCCAGCGGGGGCAATGAGCAGTTCTTC	CASSPSGGNEQFF
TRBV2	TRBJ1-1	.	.	TGTGCCAGCAGTCGCATGGGCGCCGCTGAAGCTTTCTTT	CASSRMGAAEAFF
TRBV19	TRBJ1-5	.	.	TGTGCCAGTAGTATTGTTTCGTGGGGCTCCTTCAATCAGCCCCAGCATTTT	CASSIVSWGSFNQPQHF
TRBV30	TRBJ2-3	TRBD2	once	TGTGCCTCCTCCTCGGGACTAGTCCTAAGCACAGATACGCAGTATTTT	CASSSGLVLSTDTQYF
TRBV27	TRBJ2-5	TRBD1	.	TGTGCCAGCAGTTGGGGGGTGACGGACAGGGCTACGAGGGAGACCCAGTACTTC	CASSWGVTDRATRETQYF
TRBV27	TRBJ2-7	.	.	TGTGCCAGCGGATTGGGGGCGGGTGAGCAGTACTTC	CASGLGAGEQYF
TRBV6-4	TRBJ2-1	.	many	TGTGCCAGCAGTGTCACCGAGGGTGAGCAGTTCTTC	CASSVTEGEQFF
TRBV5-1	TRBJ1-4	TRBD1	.	TGCGCCGGTCTTACAGGGGCTAATGAAAAACTGTTTTTT	CAGLTGANEKLFF
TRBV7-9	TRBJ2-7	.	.	TGTGCCAGCAGCCGAGGGAACGGACAGCGCGACTACGAGCAGTACTTC	CASSRGNGQRDYEQYF
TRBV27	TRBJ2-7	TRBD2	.	TGTGCCAGCAGTCTATCGGGGGGGGGAGTCCACGAGCAGTACTTC	CASSLSGGGVHEQYF
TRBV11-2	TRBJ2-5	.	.	TGTGCCAGCAGCTTAGTCCGTAGTCCAGAGACCCAGTACTTC	CASSLVRSPETQYF
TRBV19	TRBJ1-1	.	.	TGTGCCAGTAGTATGAAAAGGGGAACTGAAGCTTTCTTT	CASSMKRGTEAFF
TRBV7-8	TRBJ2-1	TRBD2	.	TGTGCCAGCAGCTTCCGACTAGCTGGCAATGAGCAGTTCTTC	CASSFRLAGNEQFF
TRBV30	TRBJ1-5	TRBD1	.	TGTGCCTGGACAACCAAAAACAGGGGGGATCAGCCCCAGCATTTT	CAWTTKNRGDQPQHF
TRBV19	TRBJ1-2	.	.	TGTGCCAGTAGTAACGCCGGGACAAACTATGGCTACACCTTC	CASSNAGTNYGYTF
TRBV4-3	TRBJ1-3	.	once	TGCGCCAGCAGCCAAAGCGCACAGGCCTATTCTGGAAACACCATATATTTT	CASSQSAQAYSGNTIYF
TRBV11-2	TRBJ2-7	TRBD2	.	TGTGCCAGCAGCTTAGCGGCTAGCGGGAGTCTCTCCTACGAGCAGTACTTC	CASSLAASGSLSYEQYF
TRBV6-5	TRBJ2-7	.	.	TGTGCCAGCAGTTACGCGGCTCCTACATCCTACGAGCAGTACTTC	CASSYAAPTSYEQYF
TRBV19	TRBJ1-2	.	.	TGTGCCAGTAGTTCAGAATGGGGCTCCCATGGCTACACCTTC	CASSSEWGSHGYTF
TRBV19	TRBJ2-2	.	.	TGTGCCAGTAGTATTACGGGCGGGGAGCTGTTTTTT	CASSITGGELFF
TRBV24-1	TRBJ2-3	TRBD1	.	TGTGCCACCAGTGACCCTGCAGGGGGCGAAACAGATACGCAGTATTTT	CATSDPAGGETDTQYF
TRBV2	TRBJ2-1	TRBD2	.	TGTGCCAGTTCTTTAGCGGGAGCCTACAATGAGCAGTTCTTC	CASSLAGAYNEQFF
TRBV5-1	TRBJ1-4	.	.	TGCGCCAGCAATCAAGGGGGAACTAATGAAAAACTGTTTTTT	CASNQGGTNEKLFF
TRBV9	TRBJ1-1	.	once	TGTGCCAGCAGCGTAACGGGAAGCACTGAAGCTTTCTTT	CASSVTGSTEAFF
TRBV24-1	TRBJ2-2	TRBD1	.	TGTGCCACCAGTGACTCCGGGACAGGGGGCCTGGGCACCGGGGAGCTGTTTTTT	CATSDSGTGGLGTGELFF
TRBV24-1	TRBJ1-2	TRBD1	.	TGTGCCACCAGCCACAGGGGGCGGAACTATGGCTACACCTTC	CATSHRGRNYGYTF
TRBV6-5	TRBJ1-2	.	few	TGTGCCAGCAGGGAGGTGGACTATGGCTACACCTTC	CASREVDYGYTF
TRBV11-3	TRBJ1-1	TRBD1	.	TGTGCCAGCAGCTTAGGGGGACAGGGATTGAACACTGAAGCTTTCTTT	CASSLGGQGLNTEAFF
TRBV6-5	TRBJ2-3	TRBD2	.	TGTGCCAGCAGTCTGACTAGCGAGGCAGATACGCAGTATTTT	CASSLTSEADTQYF